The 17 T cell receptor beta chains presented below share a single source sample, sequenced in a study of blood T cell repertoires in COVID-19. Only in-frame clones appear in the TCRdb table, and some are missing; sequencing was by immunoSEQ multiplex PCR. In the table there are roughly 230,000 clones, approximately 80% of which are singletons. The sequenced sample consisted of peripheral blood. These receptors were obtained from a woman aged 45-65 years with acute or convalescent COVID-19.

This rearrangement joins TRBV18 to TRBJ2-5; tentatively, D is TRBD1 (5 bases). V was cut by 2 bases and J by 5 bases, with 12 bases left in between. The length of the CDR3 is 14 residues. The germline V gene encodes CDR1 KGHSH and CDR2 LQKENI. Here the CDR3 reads CASSPAGSLETQYF. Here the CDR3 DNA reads TGTGCCAGCTCACCAGCAGGGTCCCTTGAGACCCAGTACTTC.

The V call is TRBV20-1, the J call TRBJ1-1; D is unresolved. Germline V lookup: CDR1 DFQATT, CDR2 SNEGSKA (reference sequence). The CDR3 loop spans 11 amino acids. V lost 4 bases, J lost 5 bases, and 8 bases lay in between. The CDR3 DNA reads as TGCAGTGCTACCACGACAACTGAAGCTTTCTTT. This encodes CSATTTTEAFF.

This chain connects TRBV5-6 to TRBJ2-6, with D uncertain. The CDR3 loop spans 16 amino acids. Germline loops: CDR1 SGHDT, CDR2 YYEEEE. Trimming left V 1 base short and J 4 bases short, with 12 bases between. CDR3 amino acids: CASSLLYFTGANVLTF. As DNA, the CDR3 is TGTGCCAGCAGCTTGCTCTATTTCACCGGGGCCAACGTCCTGACTTTC.

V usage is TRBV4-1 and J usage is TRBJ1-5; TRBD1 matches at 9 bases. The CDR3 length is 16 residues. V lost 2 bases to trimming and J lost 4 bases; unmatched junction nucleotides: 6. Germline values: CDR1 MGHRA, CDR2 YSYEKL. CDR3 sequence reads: CASSQPGTGPNQPQHF. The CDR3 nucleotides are TGCGCCAGCAGCCAACCCGGGACAGGGCCAAATCAGCCCCAGCATTTT.

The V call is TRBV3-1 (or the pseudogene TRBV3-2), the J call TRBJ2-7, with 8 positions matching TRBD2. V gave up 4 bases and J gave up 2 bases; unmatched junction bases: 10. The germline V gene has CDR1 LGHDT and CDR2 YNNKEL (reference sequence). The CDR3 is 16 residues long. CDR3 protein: CASSLTTGGAAYEQYF. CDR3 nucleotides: TGTGCCAGCAGCCTCACAACGGGAGGGGCGGCCTACGAGCAGTACTTC.

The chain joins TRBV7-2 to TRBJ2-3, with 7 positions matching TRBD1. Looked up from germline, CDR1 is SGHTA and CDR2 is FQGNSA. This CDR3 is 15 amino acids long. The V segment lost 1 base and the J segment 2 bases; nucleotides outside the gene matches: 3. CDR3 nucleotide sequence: TGTGCCAGCAGCTTAGAACAGGGGTTCACAGATACGCAGTATTTT. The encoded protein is CASSLEQGFTDTQYF.

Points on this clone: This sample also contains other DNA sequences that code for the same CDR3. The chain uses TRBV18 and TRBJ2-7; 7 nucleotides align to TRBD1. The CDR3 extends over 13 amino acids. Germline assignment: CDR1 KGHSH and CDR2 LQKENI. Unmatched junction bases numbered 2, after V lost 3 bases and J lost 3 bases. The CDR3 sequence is CASSPGQNYEQYF. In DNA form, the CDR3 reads TGTGCCAGCTCACCGGGACAGAACTACGAGCAGTACTTC.

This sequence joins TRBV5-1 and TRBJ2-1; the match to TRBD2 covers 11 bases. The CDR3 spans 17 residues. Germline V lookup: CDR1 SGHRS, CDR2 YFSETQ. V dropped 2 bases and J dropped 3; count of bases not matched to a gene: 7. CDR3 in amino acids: CASSFAPLAGGYNEQFF. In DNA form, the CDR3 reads TGCGCCAGCAGCTTCGCACCCCTAGCGGGAGGCTACAATGAGCAGTTCTTC. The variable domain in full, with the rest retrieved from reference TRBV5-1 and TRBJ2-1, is KAGVTQTPRYLIKTRGQQVTLSCSPISGHRSVSWYQQTPGQGLQFLFEYFSETQRNKGNFPGRFSGRQFSNSRSEMNVSTLELGDSALYLCASSFAPLAGGYNEQFFGPGTRLTVL.

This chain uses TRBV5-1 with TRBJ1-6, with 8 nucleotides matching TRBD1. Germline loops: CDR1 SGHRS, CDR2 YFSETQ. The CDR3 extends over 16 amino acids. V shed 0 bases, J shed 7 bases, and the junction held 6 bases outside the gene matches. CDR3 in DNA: TGCGCCAGCAGCTTGGGACAGGGGAGCGGGAATTCACCCCTCCACTTT. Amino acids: CASSLGQGSGNSPLHF.

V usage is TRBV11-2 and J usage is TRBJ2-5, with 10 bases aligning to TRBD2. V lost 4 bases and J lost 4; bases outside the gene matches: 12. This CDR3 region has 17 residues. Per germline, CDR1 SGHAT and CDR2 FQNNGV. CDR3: CASSSTSSGGLPETQYF. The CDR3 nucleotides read TGTGCCAGCAGCTCAACGTCTAGCGGGGGTCTTCCAGAGACCCAGTACTTC.

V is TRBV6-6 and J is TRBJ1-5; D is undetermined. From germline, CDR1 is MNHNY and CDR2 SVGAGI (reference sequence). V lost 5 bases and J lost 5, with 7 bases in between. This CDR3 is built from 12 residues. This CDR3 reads CASSRGDQPQHF. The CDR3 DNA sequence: TGTGCCAGCAGTCGCGGTGATCAGCCCCAGCATTTT.

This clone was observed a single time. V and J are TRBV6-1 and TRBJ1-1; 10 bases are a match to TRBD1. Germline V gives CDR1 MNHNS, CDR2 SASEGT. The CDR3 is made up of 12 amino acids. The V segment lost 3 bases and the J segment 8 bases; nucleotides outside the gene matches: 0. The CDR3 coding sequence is TGTGCCAGCAGTGAGACAGGGGGCGAAGCTTTCTTT. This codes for CASSETGGEAFF.

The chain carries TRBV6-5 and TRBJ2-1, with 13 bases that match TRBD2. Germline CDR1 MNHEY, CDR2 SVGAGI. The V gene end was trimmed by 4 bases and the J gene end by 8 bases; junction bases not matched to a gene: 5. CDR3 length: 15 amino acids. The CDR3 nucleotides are TGTGCCAGCAGTTGGGGACTAGCGGGACTGTATGAGCAGTTCTTC. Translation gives CASSWGLAGLYEQFF.

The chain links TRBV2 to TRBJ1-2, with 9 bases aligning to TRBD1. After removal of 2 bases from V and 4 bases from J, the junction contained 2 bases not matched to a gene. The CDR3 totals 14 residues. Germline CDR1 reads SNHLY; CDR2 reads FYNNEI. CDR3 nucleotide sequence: TGTGCCAGCAGTGAACGGGACAGGGTCTATGGCTACACCTTC. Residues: CASSERDRVYGYTF.

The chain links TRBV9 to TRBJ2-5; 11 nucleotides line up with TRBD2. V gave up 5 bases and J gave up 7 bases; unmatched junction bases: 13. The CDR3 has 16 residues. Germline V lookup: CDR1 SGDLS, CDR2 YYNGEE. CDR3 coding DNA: TGTGCCAGCAGTCAAGATTTTAGCGGGGGGGCCGTGACCCAGTACTTC. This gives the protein CASSQDFSGGAVTQYF.

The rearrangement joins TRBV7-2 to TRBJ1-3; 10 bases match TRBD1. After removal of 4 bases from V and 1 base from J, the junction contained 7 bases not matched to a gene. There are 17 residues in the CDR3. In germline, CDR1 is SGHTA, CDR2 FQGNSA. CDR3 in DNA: TGTGCCAGCAGCTGGGCCCCGGGACAGGGGTCTGGAAACACCATATATTTT. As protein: CASSWAPGQGSGNTIYF. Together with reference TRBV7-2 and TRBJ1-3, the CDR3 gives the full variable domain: GAGVSQSPSNKVTEKGKDVELRCDPISGHTALYWYRQSLGQGLEFLIYFQGNSAPDKSGLPSDRFSAERTGGSVSTLTIQRTQQEDSAVYLCASSWAPGQGSGNTIYFGEGSWLTVV.

The CDR3 DNA sequence: TGTGCCAGCAGTCTCCCCACAGGGGGCCTGGAGACCCAGTACTTC. As protein: CASSLPTGGLETQYF. The gene calls are TRBV6-2 or TRBV6-3 and TRBJ2-5; 9 nucleotides match TRBD1. The CDR3 totals 15 residues. The V gene end was trimmed by 5 bases and the J gene end by 5 bases; junction bases not matched to a gene: 9. Germline CDR1 is MNHEY and CDR2 is SVGEGT.